The T cell receptor (beta chain) described here comes from a study of blood T cell repertoires in COVID-19. At the level of the study: Samples representing acute and convalescent COVID-19 were sourced from the United States, Italy and Spain.

V trimming: 8 bases; J trimming: 7 bases; junction bases outside the gene matches: 9. The length of the CDR3 is 13 residues. Germline V CDR1 and CDR2: MNHEY, SMNVEV (reference sequence). Per the original data handling: Estimates of nucleated cell counts were drawn from the amplification of reference gene primers. The assay was immunoSEQ multiplex PCR, and TCRdb's table has in-frame clones only and misses some. That table supplies the V and J calls and clone size; D and trimming were determined from the DNA. The sample records 200,000 to 300,000 clones, roughly 85% being singletons. The TCR sequence derives from a man aged 50 or older with COVID-19, enrolled during active disease. Sequenced sample: peripheral blood. This chain links TRBV27 with TRBJ1-2; 8 nucleotides agree with TRBD1. CDR3 sequence (DNA): TGTGCCAGCGCTCAAACAGGGGGGGGTGGCTACACCTTC. It is translated as CASAQTGGGGYTF.